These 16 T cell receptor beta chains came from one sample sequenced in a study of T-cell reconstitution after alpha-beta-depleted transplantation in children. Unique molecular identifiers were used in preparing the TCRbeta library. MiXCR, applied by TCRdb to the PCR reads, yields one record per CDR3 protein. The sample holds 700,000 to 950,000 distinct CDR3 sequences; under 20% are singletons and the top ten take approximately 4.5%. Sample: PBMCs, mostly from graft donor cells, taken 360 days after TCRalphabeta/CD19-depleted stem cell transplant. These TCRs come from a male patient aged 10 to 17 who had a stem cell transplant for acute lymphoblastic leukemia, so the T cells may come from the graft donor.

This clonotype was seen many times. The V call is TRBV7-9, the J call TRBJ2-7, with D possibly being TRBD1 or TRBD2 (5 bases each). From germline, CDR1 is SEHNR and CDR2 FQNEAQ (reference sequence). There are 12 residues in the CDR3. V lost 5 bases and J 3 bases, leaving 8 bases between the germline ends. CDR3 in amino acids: CASSRGGYEQYF. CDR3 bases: TGTGCCAGCAGCCGTGGGGGCTACGAGCAGTACTTC.

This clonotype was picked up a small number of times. The CDR3: CASSFPAGTSYNEQFF. The CDR3 DNA is TGTGCCAGCAGCTTCCCTGCCGGGACTTCATACAATGAGCAGTTCTTC. The V and J genes are TRBV7-6 and TRBJ2-1, with D possibly matching TRBD2 (6 bases). The CDR3 consists of 16 residues. Trimming pared 3 bases from V and 4 bases from J, leaving 16 bases between. CDR1 SGHVS and CDR2 FNYEAQ come from the germline V gene.

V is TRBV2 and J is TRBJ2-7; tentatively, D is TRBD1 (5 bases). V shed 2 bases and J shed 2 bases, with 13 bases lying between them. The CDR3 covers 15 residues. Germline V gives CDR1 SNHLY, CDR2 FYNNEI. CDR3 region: CASSERTYSTYEQYF. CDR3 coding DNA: TGTGCCAGCAGTGAACGGACATATTCGACCTACGAGCAGTACTTC.

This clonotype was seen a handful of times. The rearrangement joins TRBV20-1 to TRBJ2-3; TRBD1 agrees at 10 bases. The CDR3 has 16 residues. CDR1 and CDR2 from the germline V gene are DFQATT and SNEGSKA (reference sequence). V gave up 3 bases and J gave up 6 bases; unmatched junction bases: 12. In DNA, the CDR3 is TGCAGTGCTAGCCCTGGGCTCGGGGACAGGGGCGATACGCAGTATTTT. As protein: CSASPGLGDRGDTQYF.

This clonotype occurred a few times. As DNA, the CDR3 is TGTGCCATCAGTGGAGTCCCCTCCTACGAGCAGTACTTC. This gives the protein CAISGVPSYEQYF. The chain combines TRBV10-3 with TRBJ2-7; D gene uncertain. Trimming pared 4 bases from V and 0 bases from J, leaving 7 bases between. Per the germline V gene, CDR1 is ENHRY and CDR2 is SYGVKD. The CDR3 covers 13 residues.

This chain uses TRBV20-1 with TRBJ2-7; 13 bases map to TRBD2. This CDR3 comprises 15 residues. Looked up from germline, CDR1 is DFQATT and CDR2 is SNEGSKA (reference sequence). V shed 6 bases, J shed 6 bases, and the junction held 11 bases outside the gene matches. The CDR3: CSALRTSGRWGEQYF. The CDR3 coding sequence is TGCAGTGCGCTTAGGACTAGCGGGAGATGGGGCGAGCAGTACTTC.

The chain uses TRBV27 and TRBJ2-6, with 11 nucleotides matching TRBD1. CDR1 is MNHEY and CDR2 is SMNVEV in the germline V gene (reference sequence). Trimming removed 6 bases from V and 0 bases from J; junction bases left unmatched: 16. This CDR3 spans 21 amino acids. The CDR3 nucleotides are TGTGCCAGCAGCCAGCCCGGGACAGGGGGTTGGTTGAGCTCTGGGGCCAACGTCCTGACTTTC. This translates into CASSQPGTGGWLSSGANVLTF.

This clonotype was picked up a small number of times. The CDR3 DNA is TGTGCCGGAACGTCAGGGGACCGATACACCTTC. Its protein product is CAGTSGDRYTF. J is TRBJ1-2 and V is TRBV12-3 or TRBV12-4; perhaps TRBD1 as D (6 bases). The CDR3 is 11 amino acids. V lost 11 bases and J 11 bases, leaving 18 bases between the germline ends.

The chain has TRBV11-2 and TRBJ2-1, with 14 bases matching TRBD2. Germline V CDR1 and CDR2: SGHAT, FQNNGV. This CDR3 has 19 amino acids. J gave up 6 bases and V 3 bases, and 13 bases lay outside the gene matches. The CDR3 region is CASSFITGTSGRASNEQFF. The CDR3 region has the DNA TGTGCCAGCAGCTTCATAACCGGGACTAGCGGGAGAGCCAGCAATGAGCAGTTCTTC.

DNA for the CDR3: TGTGCCAGCAGCTCAAAGGGGGCCTCCTCTGGAAACACCATATATTTT. It encodes CASSSKGASSGNTIYF. The V call is TRBV11-2, the J call TRBJ1-3; TRBD1 matches 7 bases. From germline, CDR1 is SGHAT and CDR2 FQNNGV. V shed 4 bases and J 0 bases; nucleotides not matched to a gene: 6. This CDR3 has 16 amino acids.

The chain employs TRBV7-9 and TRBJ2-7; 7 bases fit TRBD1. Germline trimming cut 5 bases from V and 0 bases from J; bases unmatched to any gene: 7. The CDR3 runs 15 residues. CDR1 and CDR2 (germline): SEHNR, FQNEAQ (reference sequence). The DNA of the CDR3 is TGTGCCAGCAGCCGACGGGACAGACTCTCCTACGAGCAGTACTTC. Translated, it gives CASSRRDRLSYEQYF.

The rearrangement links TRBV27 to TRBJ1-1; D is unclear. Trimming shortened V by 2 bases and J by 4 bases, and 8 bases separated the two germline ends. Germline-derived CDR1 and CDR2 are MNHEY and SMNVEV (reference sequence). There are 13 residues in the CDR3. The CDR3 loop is CASSLSSSTEAFF. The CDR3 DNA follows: TGTGCCAGCAGTTTAAGCAGCAGCACTGAAGCTTTCTTT.

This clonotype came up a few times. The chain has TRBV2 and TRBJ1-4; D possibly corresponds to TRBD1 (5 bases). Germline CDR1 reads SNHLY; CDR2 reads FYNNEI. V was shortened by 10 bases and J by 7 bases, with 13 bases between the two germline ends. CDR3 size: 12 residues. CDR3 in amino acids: CAIRARTEKLFF. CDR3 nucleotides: TGTGCCATCAGGGCGAGAACTGAAAAACTGTTTTTT. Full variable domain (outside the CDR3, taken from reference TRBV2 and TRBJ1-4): EPEVTQTPSHQVTQMGQEVILRCVPISNHLYFYWYRQILGQKVEFLVSFYNNEISEKSEIFDDQFSVERPDGSNFTLKIRSTKLEDSAMYFCAIRARTEKLFFGSGTQLSVL.

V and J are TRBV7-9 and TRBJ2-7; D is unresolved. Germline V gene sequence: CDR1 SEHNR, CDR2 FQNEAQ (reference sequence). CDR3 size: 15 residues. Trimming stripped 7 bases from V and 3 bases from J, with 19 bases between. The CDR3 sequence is CASNSLHELNYEQYF. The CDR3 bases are TGTGCCAGCAACTCTCTACACGAACTAAACTACGAGCAGTACTTC.

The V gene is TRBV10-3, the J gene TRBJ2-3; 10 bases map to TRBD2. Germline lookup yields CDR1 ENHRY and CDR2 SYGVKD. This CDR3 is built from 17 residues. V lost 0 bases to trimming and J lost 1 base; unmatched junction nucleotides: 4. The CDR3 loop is CAISESAGGPGTDTQYF. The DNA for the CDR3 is TGTGCCATCAGTGAGTCAGCGGGAGGGCCCGGCACAGATACGCAGTATTTT.

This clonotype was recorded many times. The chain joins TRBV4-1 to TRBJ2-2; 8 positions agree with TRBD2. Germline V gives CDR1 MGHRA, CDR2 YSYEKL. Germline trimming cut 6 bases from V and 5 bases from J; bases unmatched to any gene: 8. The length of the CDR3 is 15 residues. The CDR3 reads CASRGLVHKTGELFF. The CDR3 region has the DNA TGCGCCAGCAGGGGACTAGTCCATAAAACCGGGGAGCTGTTTTTT.